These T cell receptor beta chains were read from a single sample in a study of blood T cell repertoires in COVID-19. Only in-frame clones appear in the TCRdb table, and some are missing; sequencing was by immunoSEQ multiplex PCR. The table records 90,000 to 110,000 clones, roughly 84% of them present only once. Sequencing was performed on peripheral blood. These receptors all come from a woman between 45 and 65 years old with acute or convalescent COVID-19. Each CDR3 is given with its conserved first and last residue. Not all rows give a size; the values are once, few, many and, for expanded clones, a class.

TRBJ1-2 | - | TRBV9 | CASSGTGVHYGYTF
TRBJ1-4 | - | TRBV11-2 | CASSPRLQAANEKLFF
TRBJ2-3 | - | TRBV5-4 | CASSSTGSDTQYF
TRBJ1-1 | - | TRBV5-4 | CASSLVGQGSWAFF
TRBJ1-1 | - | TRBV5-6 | CASSPGQANTEAFF
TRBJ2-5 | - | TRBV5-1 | CASSLDRERGTQYF
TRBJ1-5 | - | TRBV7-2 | CASSNTALNQPQHF
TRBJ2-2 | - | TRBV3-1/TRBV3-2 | CASSQASNRDTGELFF
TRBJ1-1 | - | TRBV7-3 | CASSLSRGTEAFF
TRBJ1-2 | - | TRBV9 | CASSVEGSGFYGYTF
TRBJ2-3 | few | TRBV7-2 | CASSLGAGDTQYF
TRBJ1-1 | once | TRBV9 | CASSVAQNTEAFF
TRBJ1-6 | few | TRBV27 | CASSLAGGYSPLHF
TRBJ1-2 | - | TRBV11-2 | CASSFNGAGEGDYGYTF
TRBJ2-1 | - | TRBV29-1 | CSVTSQADESGPPNEQFF
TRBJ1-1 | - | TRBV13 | CASSRDFNTEAFF
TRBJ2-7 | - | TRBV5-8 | CASSSPLRGLITYEQYF
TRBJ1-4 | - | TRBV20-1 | CSARTPGKLFF
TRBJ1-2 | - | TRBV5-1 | CASSLGRGQNYGYTF
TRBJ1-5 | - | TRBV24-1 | CAIQDRVDQPQHF
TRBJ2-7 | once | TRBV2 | CASSEAGTGSYEQYF
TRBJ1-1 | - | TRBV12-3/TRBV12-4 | CASSQQVSTEAFF
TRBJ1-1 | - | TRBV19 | CASSPGADTEAFF
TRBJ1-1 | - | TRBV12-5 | CATAGAVGTEAFF
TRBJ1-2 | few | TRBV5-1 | CASSSEQGRGGGYTF
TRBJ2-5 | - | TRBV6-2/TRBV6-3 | CASSLGLYRGETQYF
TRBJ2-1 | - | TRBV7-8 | CASSYGTGYNEQFF
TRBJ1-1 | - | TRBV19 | CASSRDWTGGTEAFF
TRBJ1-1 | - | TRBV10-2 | CASSTNTEAFF
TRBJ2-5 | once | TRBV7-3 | CASSLGLAGVETQYF
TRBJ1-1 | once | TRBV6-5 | CASRTRGAGGPTTEF
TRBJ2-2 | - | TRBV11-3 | CASSSRNTGELFF
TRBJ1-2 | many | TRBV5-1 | CASSPAPGDYGYTF
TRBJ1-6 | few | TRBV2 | CASRPGQGMGSPLHF
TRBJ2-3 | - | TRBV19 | CASSIELDRTDTQYF
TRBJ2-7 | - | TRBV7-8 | CASSTAPTYEQYF
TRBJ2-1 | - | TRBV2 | CASRNDRGPHNEQFF
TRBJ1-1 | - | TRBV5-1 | CASSLGGTANTEAFF
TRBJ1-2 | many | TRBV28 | CASSLPGTEREGYTF
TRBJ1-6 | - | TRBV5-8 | CASTSTRRGVNSPLHF
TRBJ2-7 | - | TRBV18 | CASSPRISGTGIYEQYF
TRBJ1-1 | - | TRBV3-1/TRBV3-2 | CASSQKGGGSNTEAFF
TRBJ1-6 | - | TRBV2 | CASSVTGGSSPLHF
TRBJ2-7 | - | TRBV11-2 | CASSSERGPAYEQYF
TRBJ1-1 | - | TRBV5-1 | CASSLWRAGNTEAFF
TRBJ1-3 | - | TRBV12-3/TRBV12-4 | CASSLQGGNTIYF
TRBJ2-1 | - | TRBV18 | CASSKSGGLDDEQFF
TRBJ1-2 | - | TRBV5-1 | CASSLAGPNYGYTF
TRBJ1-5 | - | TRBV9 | CASSAGVASSGPQHF
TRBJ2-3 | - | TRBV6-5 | CASSLSERSTDTQYF
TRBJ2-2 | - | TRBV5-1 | CASSTGGLGTGELFF
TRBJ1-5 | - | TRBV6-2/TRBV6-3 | CASSLDRAPNQPQHF
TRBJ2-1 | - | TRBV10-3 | CAILSSGGGHNEQFF
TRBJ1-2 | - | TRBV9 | CASSYRTGPNYGYTF
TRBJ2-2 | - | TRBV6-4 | CASRERGRTGELFF
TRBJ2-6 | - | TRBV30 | CAWSERSGANVLTF
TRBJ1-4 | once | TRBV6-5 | CASNQQGKNEKLFF